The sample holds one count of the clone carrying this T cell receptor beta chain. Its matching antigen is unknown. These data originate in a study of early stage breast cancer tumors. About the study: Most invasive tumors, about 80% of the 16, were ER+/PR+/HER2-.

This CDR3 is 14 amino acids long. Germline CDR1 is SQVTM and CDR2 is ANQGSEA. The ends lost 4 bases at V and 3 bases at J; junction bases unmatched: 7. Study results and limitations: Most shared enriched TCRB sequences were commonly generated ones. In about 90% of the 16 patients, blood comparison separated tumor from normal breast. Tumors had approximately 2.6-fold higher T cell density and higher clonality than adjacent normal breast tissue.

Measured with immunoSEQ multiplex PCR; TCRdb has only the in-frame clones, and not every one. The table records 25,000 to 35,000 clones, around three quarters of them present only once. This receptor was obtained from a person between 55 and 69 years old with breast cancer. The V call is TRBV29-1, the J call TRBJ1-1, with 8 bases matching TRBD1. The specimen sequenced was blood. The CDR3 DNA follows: TGCAGCGTTGTACAGGGGGGGCTATACACTGAAGCTTTCTTT. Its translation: CSVVQGGLYTEAFF.